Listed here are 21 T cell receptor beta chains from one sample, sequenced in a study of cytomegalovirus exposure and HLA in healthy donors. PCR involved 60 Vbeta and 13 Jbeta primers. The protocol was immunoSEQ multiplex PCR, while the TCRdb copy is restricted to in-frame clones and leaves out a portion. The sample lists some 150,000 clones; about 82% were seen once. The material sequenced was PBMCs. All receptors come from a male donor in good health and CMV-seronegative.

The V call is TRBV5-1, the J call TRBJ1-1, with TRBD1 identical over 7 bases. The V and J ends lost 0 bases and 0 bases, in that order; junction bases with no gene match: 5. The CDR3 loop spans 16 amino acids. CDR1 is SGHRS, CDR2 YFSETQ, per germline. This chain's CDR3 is CASSLVTQGLNTEAFF. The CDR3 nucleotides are TGCGCCAGCAGCTTGGTAACACAGGGGCTGAACACTGAAGCTTTCTTT.

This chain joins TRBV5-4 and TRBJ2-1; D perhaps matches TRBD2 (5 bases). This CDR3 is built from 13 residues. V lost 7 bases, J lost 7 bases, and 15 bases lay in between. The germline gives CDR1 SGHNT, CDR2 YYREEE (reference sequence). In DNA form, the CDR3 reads TGTGCCAGCGAATCGGGGAGTATGAATGAGCAGTTCTTC. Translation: CASESGSMNEQFF.

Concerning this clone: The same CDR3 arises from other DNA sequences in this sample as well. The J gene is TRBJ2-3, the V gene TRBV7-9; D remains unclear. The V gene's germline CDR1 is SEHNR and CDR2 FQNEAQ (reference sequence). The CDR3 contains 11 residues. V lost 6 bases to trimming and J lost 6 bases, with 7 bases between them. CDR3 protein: CASSFQDTQYF. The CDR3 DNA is TGTGCCAGCAGTTTTCAGGATACGCAGTATTTT.

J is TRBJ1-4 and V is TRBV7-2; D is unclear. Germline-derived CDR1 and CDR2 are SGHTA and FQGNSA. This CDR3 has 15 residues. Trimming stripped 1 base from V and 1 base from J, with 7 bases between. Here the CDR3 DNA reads TGTGCCAGCAGCTTAGTTTCATTAACTAATGAAAAACTGTTTTTT. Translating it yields CASSLVSLTNEKLFF.

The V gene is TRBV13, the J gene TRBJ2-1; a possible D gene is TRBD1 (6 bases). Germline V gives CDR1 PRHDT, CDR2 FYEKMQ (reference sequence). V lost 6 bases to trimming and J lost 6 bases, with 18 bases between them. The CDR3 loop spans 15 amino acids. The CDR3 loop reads CASSSQDRGPNEQFF. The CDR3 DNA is TGTGCCAGCAGTTCCCAGGACAGAGGCCCCAATGAGCAGTTCTTC.

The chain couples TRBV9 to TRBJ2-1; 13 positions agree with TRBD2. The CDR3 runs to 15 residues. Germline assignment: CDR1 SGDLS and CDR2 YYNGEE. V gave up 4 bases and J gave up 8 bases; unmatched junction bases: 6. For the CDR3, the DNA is TGTGCCAGCAGCAAGACTAGCGGGGGGAGGGATGAGCAGTTCTTC. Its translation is CASSKTSGGRDEQFF.

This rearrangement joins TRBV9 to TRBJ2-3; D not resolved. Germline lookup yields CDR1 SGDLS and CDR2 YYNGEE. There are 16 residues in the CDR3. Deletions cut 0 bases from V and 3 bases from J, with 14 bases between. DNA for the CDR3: TGTGCCAGCAGCGTAGTGGAGTTACCGGCGACAGATACGCAGTATTTT. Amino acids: CASSVVELPATDTQYF.

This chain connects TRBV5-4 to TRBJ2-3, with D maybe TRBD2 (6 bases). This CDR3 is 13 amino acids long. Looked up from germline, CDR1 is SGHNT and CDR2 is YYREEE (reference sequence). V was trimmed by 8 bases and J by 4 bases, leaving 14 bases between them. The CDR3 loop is CASGGGGSDTQYF. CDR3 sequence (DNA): TGTGCCAGTGGGGGAGGTGGGTCAGATACGCAGTATTTT.

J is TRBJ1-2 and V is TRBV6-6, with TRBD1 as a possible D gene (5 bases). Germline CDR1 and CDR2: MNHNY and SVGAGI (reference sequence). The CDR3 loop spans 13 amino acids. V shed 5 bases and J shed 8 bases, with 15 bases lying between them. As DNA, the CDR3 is TGTGCCAGCAGTCACCGGGAGGGGCAGGGCTACACCTTC. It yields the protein CASSHREGQGYTF.

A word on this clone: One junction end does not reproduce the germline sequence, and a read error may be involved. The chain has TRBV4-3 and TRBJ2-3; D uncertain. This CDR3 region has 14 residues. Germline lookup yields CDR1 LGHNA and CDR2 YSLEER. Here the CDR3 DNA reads TGCGCCAGCAGTCAAGACACCTACACAGATACGCAGTATTTT. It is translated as CASSQDTYTDTQYF.

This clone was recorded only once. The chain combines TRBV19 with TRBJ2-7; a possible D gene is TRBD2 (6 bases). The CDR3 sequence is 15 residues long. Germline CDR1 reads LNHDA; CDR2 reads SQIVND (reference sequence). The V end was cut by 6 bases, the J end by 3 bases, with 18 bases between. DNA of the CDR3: TGTGCCAGTAGGCCCCAACAAGGAGGGTACTACGAGCAGTACTTC. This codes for CASRPQQGGYYEQYF.

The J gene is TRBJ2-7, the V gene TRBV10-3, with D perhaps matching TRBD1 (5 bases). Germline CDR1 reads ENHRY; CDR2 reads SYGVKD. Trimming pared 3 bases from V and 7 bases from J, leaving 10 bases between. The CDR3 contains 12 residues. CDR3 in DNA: TGTGCCATCAGTGATGGGGCGAGTGAGCAGTACTTC. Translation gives CAISDGASEQYF.

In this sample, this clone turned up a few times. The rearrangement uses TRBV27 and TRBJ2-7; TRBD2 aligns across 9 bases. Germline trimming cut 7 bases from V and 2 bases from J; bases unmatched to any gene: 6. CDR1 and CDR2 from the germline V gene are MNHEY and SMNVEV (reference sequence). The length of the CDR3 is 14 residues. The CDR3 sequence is CASKILAGTYEQYF. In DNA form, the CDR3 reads TGTGCCAGCAAGATTCTAGCGGGAACCTACGAGCAGTACTTC.

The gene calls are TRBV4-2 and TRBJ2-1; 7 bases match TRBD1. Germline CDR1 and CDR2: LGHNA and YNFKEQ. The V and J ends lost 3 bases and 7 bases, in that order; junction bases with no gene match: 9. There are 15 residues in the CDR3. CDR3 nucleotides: TGTGCCAGCAGCCATTCGGGACAGCGTCTGAATGAGCAGTTCTTC. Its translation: CASSHSGQRLNEQFF.

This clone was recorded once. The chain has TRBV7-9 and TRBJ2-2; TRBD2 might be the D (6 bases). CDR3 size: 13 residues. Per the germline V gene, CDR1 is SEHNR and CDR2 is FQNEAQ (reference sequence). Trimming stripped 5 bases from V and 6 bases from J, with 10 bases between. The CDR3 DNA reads TGTGCCAGCAGCACCGGGGGATCCGGGGAGCTGTTTTTT. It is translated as CASSTGGSGELFF.

The DNA for the CDR3 is TGTGCCAGCAGTTTAACGGGGAACCAGCCCCAGCATTTT. It encodes CASSLTGNQPQHF. The genes are TRBV28 and TRBJ1-5; D is uncertain. The germline CDR1 and CDR2 sequences are MDHEN and SYDVKM. The CDR3 has 13 residues. Trimming took off 2 bases at V and 7 bases at J, with 9 bases between the two ends.

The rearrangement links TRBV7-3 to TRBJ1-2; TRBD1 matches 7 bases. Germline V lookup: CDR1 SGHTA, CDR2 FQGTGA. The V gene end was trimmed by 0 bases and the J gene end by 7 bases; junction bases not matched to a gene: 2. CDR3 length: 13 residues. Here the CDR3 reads CASSLTTGSGYTF. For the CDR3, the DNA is TGTGCCAGCAGCTTAACGACAGGGAGTGGCTACACCTTC.

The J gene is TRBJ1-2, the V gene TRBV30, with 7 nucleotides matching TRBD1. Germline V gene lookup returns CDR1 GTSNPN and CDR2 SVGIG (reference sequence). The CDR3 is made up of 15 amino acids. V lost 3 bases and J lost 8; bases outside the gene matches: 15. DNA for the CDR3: TGTGCCTGGAGAATGAGGGGCCCGCGAGGGGGCGGCTACACCTTC. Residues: CAWRMRGPRGGGYTF.

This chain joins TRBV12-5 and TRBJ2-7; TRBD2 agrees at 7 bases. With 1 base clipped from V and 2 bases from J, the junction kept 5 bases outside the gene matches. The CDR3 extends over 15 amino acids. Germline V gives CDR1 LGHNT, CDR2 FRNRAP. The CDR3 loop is CASGLGGGKAYEQYF. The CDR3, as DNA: TGTGCTAGTGGTTTGGGCGGGGGAAAGGCCTACGAGCAGTACTTC. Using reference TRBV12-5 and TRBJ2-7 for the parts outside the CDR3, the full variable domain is DARVTQTPRHKVTEMGQEVTMRCQPILGHNTVFWYRQTMMQGLELLAYFRNRAPLDDSGMPKDRFSAEMPDATLATLKIQPSEPRDSAVYFCASGLGGGKAYEQYFGPGTRLTVT.

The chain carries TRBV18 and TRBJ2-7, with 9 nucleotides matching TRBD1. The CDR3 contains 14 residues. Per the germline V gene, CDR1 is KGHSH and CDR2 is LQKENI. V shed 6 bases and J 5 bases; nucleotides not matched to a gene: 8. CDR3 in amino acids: CASSPDRGRDEQYF. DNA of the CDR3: TGTGCCAGCTCTCCGGACAGGGGCCGCGACGAGCAGTACTTC.

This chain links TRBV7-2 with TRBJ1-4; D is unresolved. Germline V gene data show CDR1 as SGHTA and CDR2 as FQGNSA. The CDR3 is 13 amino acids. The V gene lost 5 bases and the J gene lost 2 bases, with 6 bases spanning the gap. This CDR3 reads CASSTDTNEKLFF. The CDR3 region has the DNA TGTGCCAGCAGCACAGACACTAATGAAAAACTGTTTTTT.